Given below is one T cell receptor (beta chain) in context. Its antigen is currently unknown. The J segment lost 4 bases and the V segment lost 6 bases, leaving 11 bases of the junction unmatched. The CDR3 spans 15 residues. Germline V CDR1 and CDR2: SQVTM, ANQGSEA. The sample belongs to a study of cytomegalovirus exposure and HLA in healthy donors. The PCR made use of 60 Vbeta and 13 Jbeta primers. Method: immunoSEQ multiplex PCR; TCRdb's copy keeps in-frame clones and lacks some. Altogether around 210,000 clones are present, approximately 85% being singletons, with the ten largest covering around 3%. Study results and caveats: Confirmation was obtained in vitro that a few CMV-associated chains are specific for CMV antigens. Presence/absence analyses treated sequencing depth as roughly uniform across donors. When analyzed later, a missense DCLRE1C variant was found to be linked to TCR beta V- and J-gene trimming. It was likely that a cluster of highly shared sequence variants was a sequencing artifact.

Material: PBMCs. The chain has TRBV29-1 and TRBJ2-2, with 7 bases fitting TRBD2. This clonotype originated in a woman aged 40 to 55 in good health and CMV-seronegative. CDR3 amino acids: CSVPPPAGATGELFF. The CDR3 nucleotides read TGCAGCGTCCCCCCTCCGGCGGGAGCCACCGGGGAGCTGTTTTTT.